One T cell receptor (beta chain) is described in this entry. This sample is part of a study of shared clonotypes between healthy human individuals. Deep level was the assay's run setting. The repertoire was sequenced with immunoSEQ multiplex PCR; TCRdb's copy has only in-frame clones and lacks some. Among hundreds of thousands of clones listed, 92% were seen once. The germline gives CDR1 WNHNN, CDR2 SYGVQD (reference sequence). This CDR3 has 13 residues. Trimming cost V 8 bases and J 0 bases, with 11 bases left between them. Terminally differentiated effector memory CD45RA+ cells were left out of the naive CD8 fraction, which was CD45RO-negative and positively selected for CCR7.

This clonotype was obtained from a man aged 25 to 45 in good health. Material: naive CD8+ T cells sorted from blood. The rearrangement links TRBV10-1 to TRBJ2-7; D gene ambiguous. DNA for the CDR3: TGCGCCAGCGGTCCAGAGCCCTCCTACGAGCAGTACTTC. This sequence encodes CASGPEPSYEQYF.